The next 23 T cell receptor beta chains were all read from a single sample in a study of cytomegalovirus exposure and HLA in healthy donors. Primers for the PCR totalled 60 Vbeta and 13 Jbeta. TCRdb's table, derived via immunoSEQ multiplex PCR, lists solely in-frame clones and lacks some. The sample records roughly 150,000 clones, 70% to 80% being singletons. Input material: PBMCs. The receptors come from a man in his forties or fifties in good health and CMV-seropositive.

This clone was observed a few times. The CDR3 DNA is TGTGCCAGCAGTATCAGGGCCGGGGAGCTGTTTTTT. As protein: CASSIRAGELFF. The chain carries TRBV27 and TRBJ2-2; TRBD1 might be the D (5 bases). Trimming cost V 5 bases and J 6 bases, with 7 bases left between them. This CDR3 is built from 12 residues. Germline V lookup: CDR1 MNHEY, CDR2 SMNVEV (reference sequence).

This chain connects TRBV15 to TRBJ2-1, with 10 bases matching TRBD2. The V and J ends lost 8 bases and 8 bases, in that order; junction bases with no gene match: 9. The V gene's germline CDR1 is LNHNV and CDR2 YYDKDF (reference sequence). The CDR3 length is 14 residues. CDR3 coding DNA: TGTGCCACCCTTGATCTAGCGGGAGTTCATGAGCAGTTCTTC. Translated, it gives CATLDLAGVHEQFF.

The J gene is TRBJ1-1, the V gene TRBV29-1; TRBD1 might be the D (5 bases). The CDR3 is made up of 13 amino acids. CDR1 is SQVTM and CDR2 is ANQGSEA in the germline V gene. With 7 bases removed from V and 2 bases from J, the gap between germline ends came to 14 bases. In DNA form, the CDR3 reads TGCAGCGCCCGGTCGGGGGGTAACACTGAAGCTTTCTTT. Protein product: CSARSGGNTEAFF.

CDR3: CASSLRRGGIDEQYF. The CDR3 DNA follows: TGCGCCAGCAGCCTCCGACGGGGCGGGATCGACGAGCAGTACTTC. The V and J genes are TRBV5-1 and TRBJ2-7; D perhaps matches TRBD2 (6 bases). In germline, CDR1 is SGHRS, CDR2 YFSETQ. V was trimmed by 4 bases and J by 5 bases, leaving 19 bases between them. The CDR3 totals 15 residues.

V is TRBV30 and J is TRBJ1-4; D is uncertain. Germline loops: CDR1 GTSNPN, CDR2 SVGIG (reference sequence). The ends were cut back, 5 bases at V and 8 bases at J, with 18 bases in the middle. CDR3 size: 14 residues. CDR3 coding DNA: TGTGCCTGGGGCCCCAGTTTGGGAGGAGAAAAACTGTTTTTT. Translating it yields CAWGPSLGGEKLFF.

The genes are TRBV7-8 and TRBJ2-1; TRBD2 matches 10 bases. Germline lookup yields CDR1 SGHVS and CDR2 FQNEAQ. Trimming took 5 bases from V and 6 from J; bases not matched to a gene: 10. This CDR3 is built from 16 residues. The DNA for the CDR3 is TGTGCCAGCAGCCCAGGGCTAGCGGGGGCGGGCAATGAGCAGTTCTTC. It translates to CASSPGLAGAGNEQFF.

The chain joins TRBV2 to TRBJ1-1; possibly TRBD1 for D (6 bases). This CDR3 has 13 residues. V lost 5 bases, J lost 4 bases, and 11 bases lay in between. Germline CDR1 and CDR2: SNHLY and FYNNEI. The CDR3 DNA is TGTGCCAGCAGTCAACAGGGTTTCACTGAAGCTTTCTTT. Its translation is CASSQQGFTEAFF.

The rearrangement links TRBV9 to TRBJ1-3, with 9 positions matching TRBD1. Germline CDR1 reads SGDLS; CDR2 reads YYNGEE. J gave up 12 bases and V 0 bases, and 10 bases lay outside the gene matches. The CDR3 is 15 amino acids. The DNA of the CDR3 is TGTGCCAGCAGCGTAGCACAGGACAGGGGCAGTCACATATATTTT. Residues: CASSVAQDRGSHIYF.

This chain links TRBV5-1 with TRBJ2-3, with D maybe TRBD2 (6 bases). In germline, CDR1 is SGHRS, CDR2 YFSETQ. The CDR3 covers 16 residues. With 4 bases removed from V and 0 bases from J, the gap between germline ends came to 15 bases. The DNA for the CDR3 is TGCGCCAGCAGCCTAACTCCCCGGGGGAGCACAGATACGCAGTATTTT. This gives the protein CASSLTPRGSTDTQYF.

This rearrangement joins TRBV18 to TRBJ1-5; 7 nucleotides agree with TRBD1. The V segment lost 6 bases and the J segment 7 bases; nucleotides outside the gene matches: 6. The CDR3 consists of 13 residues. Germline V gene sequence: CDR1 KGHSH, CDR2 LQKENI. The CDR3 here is CASSGTDRQPQHF. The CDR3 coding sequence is TGTGCCAGCTCTGGGACAGATAGGCAGCCCCAGCATTTT.

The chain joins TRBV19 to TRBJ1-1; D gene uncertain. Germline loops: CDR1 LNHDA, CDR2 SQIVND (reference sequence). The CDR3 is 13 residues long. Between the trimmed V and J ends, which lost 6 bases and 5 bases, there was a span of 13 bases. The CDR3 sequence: CASSRVPKTEAFF. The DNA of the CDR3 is TGTGCCAGTAGCCGAGTCCCCAAGACTGAAGCTTTCTTT.

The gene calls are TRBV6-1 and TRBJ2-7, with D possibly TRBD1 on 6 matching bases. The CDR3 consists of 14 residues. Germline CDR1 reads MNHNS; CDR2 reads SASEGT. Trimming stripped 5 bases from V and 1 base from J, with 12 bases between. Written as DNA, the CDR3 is TGTGCCAGCAGTCGGACAGAGAATTCCTACGAGCAGTACTTC. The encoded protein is CASSRTENSYEQYF.

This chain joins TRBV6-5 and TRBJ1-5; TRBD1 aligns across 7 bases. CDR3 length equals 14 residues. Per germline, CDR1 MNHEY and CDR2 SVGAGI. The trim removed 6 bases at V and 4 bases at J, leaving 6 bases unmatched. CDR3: CASRMGQTNQPQHF. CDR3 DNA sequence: TGTGCCAGCAGAATGGGACAGACTAATCAGCCCCAGCATTTT.

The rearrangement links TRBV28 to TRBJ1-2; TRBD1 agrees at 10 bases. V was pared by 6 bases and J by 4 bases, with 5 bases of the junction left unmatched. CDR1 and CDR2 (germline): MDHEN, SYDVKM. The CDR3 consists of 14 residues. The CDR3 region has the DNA TGTGCCAGCAGGGACAGGGGGACCATCTATGGCTACACCTTC. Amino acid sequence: CASRDRGTIYGYTF.

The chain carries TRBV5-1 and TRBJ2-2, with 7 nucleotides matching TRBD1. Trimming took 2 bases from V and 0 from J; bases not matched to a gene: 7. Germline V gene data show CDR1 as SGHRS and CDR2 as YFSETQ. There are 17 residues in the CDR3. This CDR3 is CASSFFWDSANTGELFF. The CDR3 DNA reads TGCGCCAGCAGCTTCTTTTGGGACAGCGCGAACACCGGGGAGCTGTTTTTT.

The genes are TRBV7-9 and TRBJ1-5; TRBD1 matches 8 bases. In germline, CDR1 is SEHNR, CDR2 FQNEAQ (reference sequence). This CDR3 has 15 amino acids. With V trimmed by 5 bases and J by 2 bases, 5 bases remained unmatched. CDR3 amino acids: CASSKTGDGNQPQHF. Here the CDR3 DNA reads TGTGCCAGCAGCAAGACAGGGGATGGCAATCAGCCCCAGCATTTT.

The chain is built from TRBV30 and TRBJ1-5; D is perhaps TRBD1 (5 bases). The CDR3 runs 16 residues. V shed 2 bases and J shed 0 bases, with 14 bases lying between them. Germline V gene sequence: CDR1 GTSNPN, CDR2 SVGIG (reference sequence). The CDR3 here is CAWSLDSYFSNQPQHF. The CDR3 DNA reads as TGTGCCTGGAGTTTAGACAGTTACTTTAGCAATCAGCCCCAGCATTTT.

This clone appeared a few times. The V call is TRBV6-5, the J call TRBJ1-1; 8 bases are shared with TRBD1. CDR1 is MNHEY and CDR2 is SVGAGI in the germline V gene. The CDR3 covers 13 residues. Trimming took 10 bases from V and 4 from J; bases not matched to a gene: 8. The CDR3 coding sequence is TGTGCCACCGAGGACAGGGAGAGCACTGAAGCTTTCTTT. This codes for CATEDRESTEAFF.

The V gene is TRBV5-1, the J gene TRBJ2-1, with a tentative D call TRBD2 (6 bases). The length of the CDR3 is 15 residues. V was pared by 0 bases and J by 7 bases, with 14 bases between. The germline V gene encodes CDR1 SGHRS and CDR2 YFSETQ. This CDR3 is CASSLDLALGNEQFF. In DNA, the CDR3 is TGCGCCAGCAGCTTGGACCTAGCGCTTGGAAATGAGCAGTTCTTC.

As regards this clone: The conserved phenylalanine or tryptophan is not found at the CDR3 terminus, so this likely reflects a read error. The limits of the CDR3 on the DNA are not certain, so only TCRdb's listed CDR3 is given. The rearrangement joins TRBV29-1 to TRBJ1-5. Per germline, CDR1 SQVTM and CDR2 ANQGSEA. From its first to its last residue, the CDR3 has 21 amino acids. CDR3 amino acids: CSVKTEISPSILVMGLDSPSK.

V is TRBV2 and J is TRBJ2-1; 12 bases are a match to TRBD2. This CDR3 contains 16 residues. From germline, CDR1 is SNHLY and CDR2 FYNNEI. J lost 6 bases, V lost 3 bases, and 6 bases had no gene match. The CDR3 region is CASSDRLAGVSNEQFF. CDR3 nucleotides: TGTGCCAGCAGTGACCGACTAGCGGGAGTGAGCAATGAGCAGTTCTTC.

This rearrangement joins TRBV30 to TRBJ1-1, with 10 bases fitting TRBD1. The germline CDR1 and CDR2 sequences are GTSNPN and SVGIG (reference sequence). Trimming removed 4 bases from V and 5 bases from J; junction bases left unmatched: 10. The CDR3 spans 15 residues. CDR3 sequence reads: CAWIARDRGRTEAFF. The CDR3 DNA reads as TGTGCCTGGATTGCCCGGGACAGGGGCAGGACTGAAGCTTTCTTT.

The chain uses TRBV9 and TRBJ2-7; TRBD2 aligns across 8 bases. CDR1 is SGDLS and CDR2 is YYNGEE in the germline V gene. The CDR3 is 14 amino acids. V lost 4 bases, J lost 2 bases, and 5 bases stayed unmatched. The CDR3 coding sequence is TGTGCCAGCAGCCCAACTAGCGGACCCTACGAGCAGTACTTC. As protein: CASSPTSGPYEQYF.